This TCR beta chain is from a study of regulatory T cells in long-lasting Graves disease. Study results and caveats: Patients with persistent Graves' had lower TCR diversity than newly diagnosed patients.

As for time point: newly diagnosed GD, antithyroid drugs for less than 3 months. With RNA extracted from PBMCs as input, the TCR library was made. This CDR3 spans 16 amino acids. J lost 0 bases, V lost 7 bases, and 9 bases had no gene match. Looked up from germline, CDR1 is GTSNPN and CDR2 is SVGIG (reference sequence). Concerning this clonotype itself: Its antigen is undetermined.

Arm-PCR of CDR3 regions with iRepertoire HTBI primers generated TCR beta libraries. In TCRdb, the multiplex PCR reads were re-called with MiXCR into one record per CDR3 protein. The repertoire holds approximately 540,000 distinct CDR3 sequences, with around 12% as singletons. These data were also reused for a study on T cells in Graves' hyperthyroidism and ophthalmopathy. From that study: Stability of Graves' hyperthyroidism was defined as absent ophthalmopathy progression within 18 months. First-round RT-PCR with HTBI primers amplified the TCR CDR3 region.

The chain joins TRBV30 to TRBJ2-1; 10 bases map to TRBD2. The source of this sequence is a woman aged 25 to 39 with Graves disease. Source: peripheral blood mononuclear cells (PBMCs), taken at new diagnosis, from a patient treated with antithyroid drugs. In DNA, the CDR3 is TGTGCCTTTACTAGCGGGGTAATGAGCTCCTACAATGAGCAGTTCTTC. Protein sequence: CAFTSGVMSSYNEQFF. Based on the CDR3 plus reference TRBV30 and TRBJ2-1, the full variable domain is SQTIHQWPATLVQPVGSPLSLECTVEGTSNPNLYWYRQAAGRGLQLLFYSVGIGQISSEVPQNLSASRPQDRQFILSSKKLLLSDSGFYLCAFTSGVMSSYNEQFFGPGTRLTVL.